The present TCR beta chain was sequenced within a study of regulatory T cells in long-lasting Graves disease. Points from the study as a whole: No thyroid tissue was studied; the work used peripheral blood only.

Through Arm-PCR of CDR3 regions and iRepertoire HTBI primers, TCR beta libraries were built. TCRdb itself ran the multiplex PCR reads through MiXCR, one entry per CDR3 protein. The top ten clones hold about 12% of a sample with a few hundred thousand distinct CDR3 sequences, about 20% of them seen once. This clonotype was seen a handful of times. The antigen remains unidentified. Specified time point: persistent/refractory GD, antithyroid drugs over 5 years with positive TRAb. PBMCs were the source of the RNA used for TCR sequencing. The sequence derives from a female donor with Graves disease. The sample here was peripheral blood mononuclear cells (PBMCs), taken when the disease was refractory, from a patient treated with antithyroid drugs.

The CDR3 protein is CASSYSNLGVGDEQFF. In DNA form, the CDR3 reads TGTGCCAGCAGTTACTCGAATCTAGGGGTTGGCGATGAGCAGTTCTTC. V usage is TRBV6-2 or TRBV6-3 and J usage is TRBJ2-1; TRBD1 is a possible D gene (5 bases). Looked up from germline, CDR1 is MNHEY and CDR2 is SVGEGT. The V and J ends lost 0 bases and 8 bases respectively, with 17 bases between them. The CDR3 has 16 amino acids.